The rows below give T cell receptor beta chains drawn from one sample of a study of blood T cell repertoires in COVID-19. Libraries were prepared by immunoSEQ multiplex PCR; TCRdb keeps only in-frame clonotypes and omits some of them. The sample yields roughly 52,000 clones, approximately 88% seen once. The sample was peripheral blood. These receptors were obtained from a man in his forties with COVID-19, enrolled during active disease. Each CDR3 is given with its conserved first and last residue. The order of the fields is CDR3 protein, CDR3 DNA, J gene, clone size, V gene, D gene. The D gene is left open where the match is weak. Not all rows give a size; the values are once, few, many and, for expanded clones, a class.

CASSAAQGADTQYF	TGTGCCAGCAGCGCGGCCCAGGGGGCTGATACGCAGTATTTT	TRBJ2-3	-	TRBV27	TRBD1
CSASSVQTNSNQPQHF	TGCAGTGCTAGTAGCGTTCAAACCAATAGCAATCAGCCCCAGCATTTT	TRBJ1-5	-	TRBV20-1	-
CASSWGQGKGYGYTF	TGCGCCAGCAGCTGGGGACAGGGGAAAGGCTATGGCTACACCTTC	TRBJ1-2	-	TRBV5-1	TRBD1
CASSFLGDNSPLHF	TGTGCCAGCAGCTTCCTGGGCGATAATTCACCCCTCCACTTT	TRBJ1-6	-	TRBV7-9	-
CASSGSGSGYTF	TGTGCCAGCTCAGGGAGTGGCTCCGGCTACACCTTC	TRBJ1-2	-	TRBV18	-
CASSSHEGIGGWYF	TGTGCCAGCAGCTCCCATGAGGGTATAGGTGGGTGGTACTTC	TRBJ2-4	-	TRBV27	-
CASSPRTSTSEKLFF	TGTGCCAGCTCACCTAGGACAAGCACGAGTGAAAAACTGTTTTTT	TRBJ1-4	-	TRBV18	-
CASSRDYNSPLHF	TGCGCCAGCAGCCGGGATTATAATTCACCCCTCCACTTT	TRBJ1-6	-	TRBV5-1	-
CAWNRGGTATEAFF	TGTGCCTGGAACAGGGGTGGGACGGCCACTGAAGCTTTCTTT	TRBJ1-1	-	TRBV30	TRBD1
CASQSDQGTEAFF	TGTGCCAGCCAATCGGACCAGGGGACTGAAGCTTTCTTT	TRBJ1-1	-	TRBV7-3	-
CASSYSIAGPNSPLHF	TGTGCCAGCAGTTACTCGATAGCGGGACCCAATTCACCCCTCCACTTT	TRBJ1-6	-	TRBV6-5	-
CASSMGGGVVYNEQFF	TGTGCCAGCAGCATGGGGGGAGGGGTCGTCTACAATGAGCAGTTCTTC	TRBJ2-1	-	TRBV7-9	TRBD2
CAWAGTGGSVSGNQPQHF	TGTGCCTGGGCTGGGACAGGGGGATCGGTATCGGGCAATCAGCCCCAGCATTTT	TRBJ1-5	once	TRBV30	TRBD1
CAISEVMGTGQETQYF	TGTGCCATCAGTGAAGTGATGGGGACAGGCCAAGAGACCCAGTACTTC	TRBJ2-5	-	TRBV10-3	TRBD1
CASSSFGTSGSNEQFF	TGTGCCAGCAGCTCCTTTGGGACTAGCGGGTCCAATGAGCAGTTCTTC	TRBJ2-1	-	TRBV28	TRBD2
CASSSSGKPGYTF	TGTGCCAGCAGTTCCTCGGGGAAGCCAGGCTACACCTTC	TRBJ1-2	-	TRBV27	-
CASILTTNTEAFF	TGTGCCAGCATCCTTACAACGAACACTGAAGCTTTCTTT	TRBJ1-1	-	TRBV21-1	-
CASSLQGASNQPQHF	TGTGCCAGCAGTTTACAGGGGGCAAGCAATCAGCCCCAGCATTTT	TRBJ1-5	-	TRBV6-6	TRBD1
CASSPRTAGGINTGELFF	TGTGCTAGCAGTCCTCGAACGGCGGGGGGGATTAACACCGGGGAGCTGTTTTTT	TRBJ2-2	-	TRBV7-7	TRBD2
CASRPRTVRFRRYF	TGTGCCAGTAGGCCCCGGACAGTCCGCTTTCGGAGGTACTTC	TRBJ2-7	-	TRBV19	-
CASSSPVNTEAFF	TGTGCCAGCAGTTCCCCGGTAAACACTGAAGCTTTCTTT	TRBJ1-1	-	TRBV28	-
CAIQDRDNQPQHF	TGTGCCATCCAAGACAGGGACAATCAGCCCCAGCATTTT	TRBJ1-5	-	TRBV6-5	TRBD1
CASSSYRGTPSYNSPLHF	TGTGCCAGCAGTTCCTACAGGGGGACTCCCTCCTATAATTCACCCCTCCACTTT	TRBJ1-6	-	TRBV27	TRBD1
CASSRTEDRAEKLFF	TGCGCCAGCAGCCGGACTGAGGACAGGGCGGAAAAACTGTTTTTT	TRBJ1-4	once	TRBV4-1	TRBD1
CATGGQGSDTQYF	TGTGCCACGGGGGGGCAGGGGAGTGATACGCAGTATTTT	TRBJ2-3	-	TRBV10-3	TRBD2
CASSLRVWETQYF	TGTGCCAGCAGTTTACGCGTCTGGGAGACCCAGTACTTC	TRBJ2-5	-	TRBV12-3/TRBV12-4	-
CASSEGSYGYTF	TGTGCCAGCAGTGAAGGTAGCTATGGCTACACCTTC	TRBJ1-2	-	TRBV6-1	-